The 8 T cell receptor beta chains below come from one sample, sequenced in a study of T cell repertoires in cytomegalovirus infection. TCRdb ran MiXCR on the reads and lists one entry per CDR3 protein. Of some 300,000 distinct CDR3 sequences listed, roughly a tenth are singletons. Sequenced input: PBMCs. The receptor set was obtained from a human donor in good health (CMV status not recorded). Some clones in this sample may be carry-over from other donors' samples.

V gene TRBV12-3 or TRBV12-4 combines with J gene TRBJ1-5; the D is unclear. Trimming took 6 bases from V and 0 from J, leaving 9 bases between them. This CDR3 spans 14 amino acids. This chain's CDR3 is CASSGGYSNQPQHF. The CDR3 DNA follows: TGTGCCAGCAGCGGCGGATATAGCAATCAGCCCCAGCATTTT.

Only a few counts were recorded for this clonotype. The V and J genes are TRBV29-1 and TRBJ2-1; D could derive from TRBD1 or TRBD2 (5 bases each). From germline, CDR1 is SQVTM and CDR2 ANQGSEA. Trimming removed 2 bases from V and 5 bases from J, with 10 bases in between. The CDR3 totals 13 residues. The CDR3 protein is CSVEPGRDNEQFF. The CDR3 DNA reads TGCAGCGTTGAACCGGGACGGGACAATGAGCAGTTCTTC.

This clonotype has ten or more counts. V gene TRBV6-5 combines with J gene TRBJ2-6; no clear D. Trimming took 0 bases from V and 2 from J, leaving 8 bases between them. CDR1 is MNHEY and CDR2 is SVGAGI in the germline V gene. This CDR3 contains 16 residues. The CDR3 DNA follows: TGTGCCAGCAGTTACTCGGATTTTGCTGGGGCCAACGTCCTGACTTTC. Residues: CASSYSDFAGANVLTF.

This clonotype was counted many times. The gene calls are TRBV18 and TRBJ1-1; no reliable D call. CDR3 length: 14 amino acids. Deletions cut 1 base from V and 3 bases from J, with 9 bases between. Per the germline V gene, CDR1 is KGHSH and CDR2 is LQKENI. In DNA, the CDR3 is TGTGCCAGCTCACCACTACGGGTGGACACTGAAGCTTTCTTT. The encoded protein is CASSPLRVDTEAFF.

The chain joins TRBV20-1 to TRBJ2-5, with 10 bases identical to TRBD2. The CDR3 runs 13 residues. Germline V gene lookup returns CDR1 DFQATT and CDR2 SNEGSKA (reference sequence). The J segment lost 6 bases and the V segment lost 7 bases, leaving 8 bases of the junction unmatched. The DNA of the CDR3 is TGCAGTGGAGTACTAGCGGGGCCCCAGACCCAGTACTTC. Its protein product is CSGVLAGPQTQYF.

V usage is TRBV20-1 and J usage is TRBJ1-2; maybe TRBD1 (6 bases). Germline values: CDR1 DFQATT, CDR2 SNEGSKA (reference sequence). The CDR3 is 12 amino acids. As DNA, the CDR3 is TGCAGAGCCGGGGGGGCGAACTATGGCTACACCTTC. Encoded protein: CRAGGANYGYTF.

The sample holds many counts of this clonotype. The rearrangement joins TRBV6-2 or TRBV6-3 to TRBJ2-1; the D is unclear. Between the trimmed V and J ends, which lost 3 bases and 2 bases, there was a span of 11 bases. The CDR3 loop spans 15 amino acids. Germline V gives CDR1 MNHEY, CDR2 SVGEGT. The CDR3 bases are TGTGCCAGCAGTTATTACGTGTCGACCTACAATGAGCAGTTCTTC. It translates to CASSYYVSTYNEQFF.

Comment on this clonotype: A read error is possible here, since a much larger clone lies one base away. The V gene is TRBV28, the J gene TRBJ1-1; perhaps TRBD1 as D (5 bases). With 10 bases removed from V and 4 bases from J, the gap between germline ends came to 13 bases. CDR1 MDHEN and CDR2 SYDVKM come from the germline V gene. The CDR3 is made up of 12 amino acids. The CDR3: CANRRGTTEAFF. Here the CDR3 DNA reads TGTGCCAACAGGAGAGGTACCACTGAAGCTTTCTTT.